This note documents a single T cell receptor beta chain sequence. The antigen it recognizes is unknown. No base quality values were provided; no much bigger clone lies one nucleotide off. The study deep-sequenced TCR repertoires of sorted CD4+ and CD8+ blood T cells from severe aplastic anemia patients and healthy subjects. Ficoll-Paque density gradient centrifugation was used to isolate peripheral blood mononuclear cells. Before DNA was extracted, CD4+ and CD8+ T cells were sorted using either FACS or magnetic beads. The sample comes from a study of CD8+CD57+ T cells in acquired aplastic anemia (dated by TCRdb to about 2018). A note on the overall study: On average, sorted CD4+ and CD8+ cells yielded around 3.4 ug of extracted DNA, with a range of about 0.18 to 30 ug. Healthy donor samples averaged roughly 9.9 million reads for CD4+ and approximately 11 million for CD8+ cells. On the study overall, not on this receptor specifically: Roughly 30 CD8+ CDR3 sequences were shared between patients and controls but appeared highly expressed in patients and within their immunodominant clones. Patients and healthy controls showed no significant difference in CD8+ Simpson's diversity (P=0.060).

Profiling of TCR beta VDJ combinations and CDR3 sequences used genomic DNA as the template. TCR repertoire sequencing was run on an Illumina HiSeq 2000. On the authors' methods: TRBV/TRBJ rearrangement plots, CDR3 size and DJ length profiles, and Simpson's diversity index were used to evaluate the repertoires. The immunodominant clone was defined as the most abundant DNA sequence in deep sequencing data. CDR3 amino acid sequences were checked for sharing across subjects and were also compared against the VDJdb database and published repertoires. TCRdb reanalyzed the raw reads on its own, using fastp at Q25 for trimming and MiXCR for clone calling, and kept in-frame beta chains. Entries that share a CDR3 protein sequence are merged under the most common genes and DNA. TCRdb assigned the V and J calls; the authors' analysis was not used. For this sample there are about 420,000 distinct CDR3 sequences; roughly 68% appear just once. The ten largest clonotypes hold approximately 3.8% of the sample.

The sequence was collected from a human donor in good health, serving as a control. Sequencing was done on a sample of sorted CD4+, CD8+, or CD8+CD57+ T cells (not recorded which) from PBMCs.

Here is the DNA: TGTGCCAGCAGCTTGAGATTCAATCAGCCCCAGCATTTT. Its amino acids are CASSLRFNQPQHF. The sequence links TRBV7-2 to TRBJ1-5; a confident D gene designation cannot be given. For CDR1 and CDR2, the germline V gene lists SGHTA and FQGNSA. Between the V and J ends, shortened by 3 bases and 3 bases respectively, the junction contains 6 bases. From the cysteine through the phenylalanine, the CDR3 covers 13 amino acids. Left in the record is the CDR3 DNA by itself, 39 bases read in frame from the first base.